This T cell receptor beta chain is drawn from a study of OX40 agonist ivuxolimab in advanced cancers. Study information: The dose of intravenous ivuxolimab that patients received every 2 weeks ranged from 0.01 to 10 mg/kg.

Here immunoSEQ multiplex PCR was the method, and the copy in TCRdb shows in-frame clones only, minus some. The sample consists of over 40,000 clones, more than 75% of them appearing once. Sampled blood was obtained at baseline, cycle 4 day 1, and cycle 7 day 1. The source was CD4+ or CD8+ T cells sorted from blood, collected in a trial of the OX40 agonist ivuxolimab. The TCR sequence derives from an adult with an advanced solid tumor such as melanoma, head and neck, liver or kidney cancer.

The CDR3 region has the DNA TGTGCCAGCAGCTTAGTAGGACTAGCGGGAGGGCCAGAGGACTCCATTCAGTACTTC. Its protein product is CASSLVGLAGGPEDSIQYF. This chain connects TRBV7-9 to TRBJ2-4; the match to TRBD2 covers 15 bases. V lost 1 base and J lost 9; bases outside the gene matches: 13. The CDR3 has 19 residues. In germline, CDR1 is SEHNR, CDR2 FQNEAQ (reference sequence).